These 26 T cell receptor beta chains were sequenced from one sample in a study of blood T cell repertoires in COVID-19. Profiling relied on immunoSEQ multiplex PCR, and the TCRdb table lists in-frame clones only, not all of them. The sample lists over 150,000 clones, around 90% occurring once. The sample consisted of peripheral blood. These receptors all stem from a woman aged 55-70 years who had recovered from COVID-19.

This chain connects TRBV28 to TRBJ1-3, with a weak D call TRBD1 (5 bases). CDR3 length equals 14 residues. V lost 7 bases to trimming and J lost 4 bases, with 14 bases between them. Germline lookup yields CDR1 MDHEN and CDR2 SYDVKM. CDR3 sequence: CASTLGGSGNTIYF. For the CDR3, the DNA is TGTGCCAGCACTTTGGGGGGTTCCGGAAACACCATATATTTT.

This clone has only one observation. The chain is built from TRBV6-5 and TRBJ2-3; TRBD1 aligns across 8 bases. The germline CDR1 and CDR2 sequences are MNHEY and SVGAGI. J gave up 5 bases and V 6 bases, and 4 bases lay outside the gene matches. The CDR3 loop spans 13 amino acids. Here the CDR3 reads CASRTGQGDTQYF. CDR3 nucleotides: TGTGCCAGCAGAACCGGACAGGGAGATACGCAGTATTTT.

V usage is TRBV28 and J usage is TRBJ1-2; TRBD1 matches at 8 bases. The length of the CDR3 is 13 residues. CDR1 is MDHEN, CDR2 SYDVKM, per germline. Trimming removed 5 bases from V and 5 bases from J; junction bases left unmatched: 4. The DNA for the CDR3 is TGTGCCAGCAGTCCCCAGGGGGCTTATGGCTACACCTTC. This encodes CASSPQGAYGYTF.

The rearrangement links TRBV6-5 to TRBJ2-2, with D perhaps TRBD2 (5 bases). This CDR3 is built from 15 residues. V dropped 6 bases and J dropped 3 bases, with 14 bases sitting between them. Germline V gene sequence: CDR1 MNHEY, CDR2 SVGAGI. The CDR3, as DNA: TGTGCCAGCAGGATTGACGGGGTTCACACCGGGGAGCTGTTTTTT. This encodes CASRIDGVHTGELFF.

The chain joins TRBV5-6 to TRBJ2-3; no definite D call. Looked up from germline, CDR1 is SGHDT and CDR2 is YYEEEE. V lost 0 bases and J 0 bases, leaving 14 bases between the germline ends. This CDR3 has 17 residues. CDR3: CASSLGRVPYSTDTQYF. Written as DNA, the CDR3 is TGTGCCAGCAGCTTGGGACGGGTACCTTATAGCACAGATACGCAGTATTTT.

The chain is built from TRBV30 and TRBJ1-4, with 8 bases lining up with TRBD1. This CDR3 has 13 amino acids. The J segment lost 8 bases and the V segment lost 3 bases, leaving 5 bases of the junction unmatched. Germline V gives CDR1 GTSNPN, CDR2 SVGIG (reference sequence). The CDR3 DNA reads TGTGCCTGGAGCCAGAACAGGGGGGAAAAACTGTTTTTT. Amino acids: CAWSQNRGEKLFF. The complete variable domain, with remaining parts taken from reference TRBV30 and TRBJ1-4, reads SQTIHQWPATLVQPVGSPLSLECTVEGTSNPNLYWYRQAAGRGLQLLFYSVGIGQISSEVPQNLSASRPQDRQFILSSKKLLLSDSGFYLCAWSQNRGEKLFFGSGTQLSVL.

The chain uses TRBV6-4 and TRBJ2-2; possible D gene TRBD2, 6 bases. The V end was cut by 4 bases, the J end by 3 bases, with 9 bases between. The germline gives CDR1 MRHNA, CDR2 SNTAGT. This CDR3 is 14 amino acids long. CDR3 sequence (DNA): TGTGCCAGCAGTGGCGGGGACCACACCGGGGAGCTGTTTTTT. It yields the protein CASSGGDHTGELFF.

The V and J genes are TRBV9 and TRBJ2-5, with 11 positions matching TRBD2. V was clipped by 0 bases and J by 3 bases; unmatched bases: 13. This CDR3 spans 19 amino acids. CDR1 is SGDLS, CDR2 YYNGEE, per germline. CDR3 sequence (DNA): TGTGCCAGCAGCGTAGGGCCCGGCGGGACTAGCGGATGCAAAGAGACCCAGTACTTC. Encoded protein: CASSVGPGGTSGCKETQYF.

The chain recombines TRBV10-2 with TRBJ1-5; 7 bases map to TRBD1. This CDR3 has 15 amino acids. J lost 2 bases, V lost 2 bases, and 3 bases had no gene match. Germline V gene lookup returns CDR1 WSHSY and CDR2 SAAADI. The chain's CDR3 is CASSELGGGNQPQHF. The DNA of the CDR3 is TGCGCCAGCAGTGAGCTAGGGGGCGGCAATCAGCCCCAGCATTTT.

This sequence joins TRBV28 and TRBJ1-2; the match to TRBD1 covers 7 bases. Per germline, CDR1 MDHEN and CDR2 SYDVKM. The CDR3 loop spans 14 amino acids. Trimming removed 2 bases from V and 5 bases from J; junction bases left unmatched: 5. CDR3 sequence reads: CASSLGDRLYGYTF. The CDR3 region has the DNA TGTGCCAGCAGTTTAGGGGACAGATTATATGGCTACACCTTC.

This rearrangement joins TRBV28 to TRBJ1-4; 8 nucleotides match TRBD1. V lost 6 bases, J lost 8 bases, and 14 bases stayed unmatched. The CDR3 covers 16 residues. Per the germline V gene, CDR1 is MDHEN and CDR2 is SYDVKM. The CDR3 DNA reads as TGTGCCAGCAGACTTGACAGGGGTCCAACTGTAGAAAAACTGTTTTTT. Translation gives CASRLDRGPTVEKLFF.

V gene TRBV19 combines with J gene TRBJ1-5; D not certain. CDR1 LNHDA and CDR2 SQIVND come from the germline V gene (reference sequence). The CDR3 has 15 residues. V dropped 0 bases and J dropped 6 bases, with 12 bases sitting between them. CDR3 sequence (DNA): TGTGCCAGTAGTATAGATCTCCGGGGAATTCAGCCCCAGCATTTT. As protein: CASSIDLRGIQPQHF.

The chain has TRBV28 and TRBJ1-2, with TRBD1 identical over 9 bases. The V gene's germline CDR1 is MDHEN and CDR2 SYDVKM. This CDR3 has 11 amino acids. The CDR3 loop is CGTGANYGYTF. CDR3 nucleotide sequence: TGTGGGACAGGGGCTAACTATGGCTACACCTTC.

The CDR3: CAISAGLGNNNEQFF. CDR3 DNA: TGTGCCATCAGTGCGGGACTCGGGAATAACAATGAGCAGTTCTTC. The chain carries TRBV10-3 and TRBJ2-1; D may be TRBD2 (6 bases). CDR1 ENHRY and CDR2 SYGVKD come from the germline V gene. V lost 4 bases to trimming and J lost 5 bases, with 15 bases between them. The CDR3 has 15 amino acids.

V usage is TRBV15 and J usage is TRBJ1-3; possible D gene TRBD1, 6 bases. Trimming left V 0 bases short and J 2 bases short, with 8 bases between. This CDR3 has 15 amino acids. CDR1 and CDR2 from the germline V gene are LNHNV and YYDKDF (reference sequence). This chain's CDR3 is CATSRDPGAGNTIYF. The CDR3 bases are TGTGCCACCAGCAGAGACCCAGGGGCTGGAAACACCATATATTTT.

This chain joins TRBV5-4 and TRBJ2-7; no firm D call. Looked up from germline, CDR1 is SGHNT and CDR2 is YYREEE (reference sequence). CDR3 size: 14 residues. V was cut by 0 bases and J by 1 base, with 8 bases left in between. The DNA for the CDR3 is TGTGCCAGCAGCTTGGGTGGCAATTCCTACGAGCAGTACTTC. This encodes CASSLGGNSYEQYF.

As concerns this clone: Within the sample, other DNA sequences also encode this same CDR3. The chain uses TRBV28 and TRBJ2-7; no firm D call. Per the germline V gene, CDR1 is MDHEN and CDR2 is SYDVKM. V was pared by 1 base and J by 0 bases, with 4 bases between. The CDR3 covers 13 residues. The CDR3 nucleotides read TGTGCCAGCAGTTTATCACACTCCTACGAGCAGTACTTC. Residues: CASSLSHSYEQYF.

The rearrangement uses TRBV7-8 and TRBJ2-1, with TRBD2 as a possible D gene (5 bases). Germline V gives CDR1 SGHVS, CDR2 FQNEAQ. This CDR3 spans 13 amino acids. The V end lost 8 bases, the J end lost 10 bases, and 18 bases lay between the germline ends. CDR3 nucleotides: TGTGCCAGCTTCCTCGCTACCTCGGGGGAGCAGTTCTTC. It codes for CASFLATSGEQFF.

The chain links TRBV18 to TRBJ1-1; TRBD1 agrees at 7 bases. This CDR3 spans 17 amino acids. The J segment lost 1 base and the V segment lost 6 bases, leaving 14 bases of the junction unmatched. Germline V gene data show CDR1 as KGHSH and CDR2 as LQKENI. The chain's CDR3 is CASSPLTGPDANTEAFF. Here the CDR3 DNA reads TGTGCCAGCTCCCCCTTGACAGGGCCTGACGCGAACACTGAAGCTTTCTTT.

J is TRBJ2-5 and V is TRBV28; D is perhaps TRBD2 (7 bases). The CDR3 length is 16 residues. Germline CDR1 is MDHEN and CDR2 is SYDVKM. V lost 4 bases and J lost 3, with 18 bases in between. CDR3: CASSSTGGPLKETQYF. The CDR3 coding sequence is TGTGCCAGCAGTTCCACGGGGGGCCCCTTGAAAGAGACCCAGTACTTC.

The chain has TRBV20-1 and TRBJ2-3; the D is unclear. From germline, CDR1 is DFQATT and CDR2 SNEGSKA (reference sequence). Trimming took 4 bases from V and 7 from J, leaving 9 bases between them. This CDR3 comprises 11 residues. The CDR3 here is CSAIPTHTQYF. DNA for the CDR3: TGCAGTGCTATACCCACTCATACGCAGTATTTT.

The CDR3 region has the DNA TGTGCCAGCAGCCAAACTAGTACCTCTGGGGCCAACGTCCTGACTTTC. Translation gives CASSQTSTSGANVLTF. This chain connects TRBV3-1 (or the pseudogene TRBV3-2) to TRBJ2-6, with a weak D call TRBD2 (5 bases). Germline V CDR1 and CDR2: LGHDT, YNNKEL (reference sequence). V was clipped by 2 bases and J by 0 bases, with 8 bases between them. The CDR3 is 16 amino acids.

J is TRBJ2-1 and V is TRBV24-1, with 8 bases lining up with TRBD1. Germline V lookup: CDR1 KGHDR, CDR2 SFDVKD. V lost 7 bases, J lost 5 bases, and 6 bases stayed unmatched. CDR3 size: 14 residues. CDR3 amino acids: CATSAGTGNNEQFF. For the CDR3, the DNA is TGTGCCACCAGCGCCGGGACAGGTAACAATGAGCAGTTCTTC.

This sequence joins TRBV27 and TRBJ2-5; possibly TRBD1 for D (5 bases). Looked up from germline, CDR1 is MNHEY and CDR2 is SMNVEV (reference sequence). The V end lost 8 bases, the J end lost 7 bases, and 20 bases lay between the germline ends. This CDR3 has 14 amino acids. The CDR3, as DNA: TGTGCCAGCCAACCGACAGCCTGGTTTAGGACCCAGTACTTC. Translating it yields CASQPTAWFRTQYF.

V and J are TRBV2 and TRBJ1-6; the D gene is possibly TRBD1 (6 bases). Trimming left V 5 bases short and J 6 bases short, with 14 bases between. Germline lookup yields CDR1 SNHLY and CDR2 FYNNEI. The CDR3 runs to 15 residues. The CDR3 loop reads CASSNQQGANSPLHF. The CDR3 DNA reads as TGTGCCAGCAGTAATCAACAGGGAGCTAATTCACCCCTCCACTTT. The complete variable domain, with remaining parts taken from reference TRBV2 and TRBJ1-6, reads EPEVTQTPSHQVTQMGQEVILRCVPISNHLYFYWYRQILGQKVEFLVSFYNNEISEKSEIFDDQFSVERPDGSNFTLKIRSTKLEDSAMYFCASSNQQGANSPLHFGNGTRLTVT.

This clone was recorded a few times. The rearrangement uses TRBV6-1 and TRBJ1-2; a weak D match, TRBD1 (5 bases). V lost 2 bases and J 8 bases, leaving 15 bases between the germline ends. The CDR3 has 14 amino acids. Germline CDR1 MNHNS, CDR2 SASEGT. The CDR3 reads CASSESRQGGGYTF. The CDR3 DNA reads TGTGCCAGCAGTGAAAGTCGCCAGGGTGGCGGCTACACCTTC.